This passage covers 20 T cell receptor beta chains from one sample sequenced in a study of control samples from healthy donors and cancer patients (dated by TCRdb to about 2020). Library construction relied on the immunoSEQ multiplex PCR assay. In TCRdb, the immuneACCESS table is reduced to in-frame sequences with V and J assigned. These tables do not hold every clone; where another copy was compared, an unresolved V gene accounts for under half, and the others remain unexplained. This sample has 95,000 to 150,000 clones in its table, and 80% to 90% of those were observed once. 40% of the sample goes to the ten largest clones. Sequencing was carried out using blood. The receptors come from a man aged 45-60 years in good health.

The gene calls are TRBV7-2 and TRBJ2-1, with 8 bases identical to TRBD1. J gave up 9 bases and V 5 bases, and 9 bases lay outside the gene matches. Looked up from germline, CDR1 is SGHTA and CDR2 is FQGNSA. The CDR3 is 14 residues long. The CDR3, as DNA: TGTGCCAGCAGCCGGACAGGGACGGTGGGTGAGCAGTTCTTC. It is translated as CASSRTGTVGEQFF. The full variable domain, with the rest looked up from reference TRBV7-2 and TRBJ2-1, is GAGVSQSPSNKVTEKGKDVELRCDPISGHTALYWYRQSLGQGLEFLIYFQGNSAPDKSGLPSDRFSAERTGGSVSTLTIQRTQQEDSAVYLCASSRTGTVGEQFFGPGTRLTVL.

This chain connects TRBV7-2 to TRBJ1-5; D gene ambiguous. The CDR3 is 14 residues long. The germline V gene encodes CDR1 SGHTA and CDR2 FQGNSA. The V end was cut by 1 base, the J end by 3 bases, with 7 bases between. The chain's CDR3 is CASSLGYFNQPQHF. The CDR3 region has the DNA TGTGCCAGCAGCTTAGGGTACTTCAATCAGCCCCAGCATTTT.

CDR3 nucleotides: TGTGCCTGGAGCCCAGACAGCCTCAATCAGCCCCAGCATTTT. This encodes CAWSPDSLNQPQHF. This sequence joins TRBV30 and TRBJ1-5; possible D gene TRBD1, 5 bases. The CDR3 is 14 amino acids. V was pared by 3 bases and J by 3 bases, with 12 bases between. The V gene's germline CDR1 is GTSNPN and CDR2 SVGIG (reference sequence).

The chain uses TRBV5-1 and TRBJ2-7; 10 nucleotides align to TRBD1. CDR1 SGHRS and CDR2 YFSETQ come from the germline V gene. The length of the CDR3 is 14 residues. With V trimmed by 2 bases and J by 5 bases, 4 bases remained unmatched. CDR3 DNA: TGCGCCAGCAGCTTCACGGGACAGGGGAACGAGCAGTACTTC. Its translation is CASSFTGQGNEQYF.

V is TRBV29-1 and J is TRBJ1-1; TRBD1 is a possible D gene (5 bases). Trimming pared 5 bases from V and 0 bases from J, leaving 10 bases between. The CDR3 extends over 13 amino acids. Germline assignment: CDR1 SQVTM and CDR2 ANQGSEA. The CDR3 DNA follows: TGCAGCGTTCGTGACAGAGTGAACACTGAAGCTTTCTTT. Its translation is CSVRDRVNTEAFF.

This clone was detected once. The rearrangement links TRBV6-5 to TRBJ1-5; no firm D call. The CDR3 totals 14 residues. Trimming removed 5 bases from V and 6 bases from J, with 14 bases in between. Germline CDR1 and CDR2: MNHEY and SVGAGI. The CDR3 region has the DNA TGTGCCAGCAGTCAGTCAACGAGGGTTCAGCCCCAGCATTTT. Its protein product is CASSQSTRVQPQHF.

This clone was detected only a few times. CDR3 sequence (DNA): TGTGCCAGCAGTTCCCTCTCGGGGGGGGCTGGCTATGGCTACACCTTC. It translates to CASSSLSGGAGYGYTF. This chain connects TRBV28 to TRBJ1-2, with D perhaps matching TRBD1 (6 bases). There are 16 residues in the CDR3. The V and J ends lost 4 bases and 4 bases respectively, with 19 bases between them. Germline values: CDR1 MDHEN, CDR2 SYDVKM.

The chain has TRBV15 and TRBJ1-1; 9 bases map to TRBD1. The CDR3 is made up of 17 amino acids. The V segment lost 1 base and the J segment 3 bases; nucleotides outside the gene matches: 9. The germline V gene encodes CDR1 LNHNV and CDR2 YYDKDF (reference sequence). The CDR3 here is CATSRVFSGTGHTEAFF. Written as DNA, the CDR3 is TGTGCCACCAGCAGAGTTTTTTCCGGGACAGGGCACACTGAAGCTTTCTTT.

This clone was found a few times. The chain uses TRBV10-2 and TRBJ1-2; 8 nucleotides align to TRBD1. This CDR3 comprises 15 residues. Germline loops: CDR1 WSHSY, CDR2 SAAADI. The J segment lost 3 bases and the V segment lost 0 bases, leaving 3 bases of the junction unmatched. The CDR3: CASSESNRGDYGYTF. The DNA of the CDR3 is TGCGCCAGCAGTGAGTCTAACAGGGGGGACTATGGCTACACCTTC.

V is TRBV10-2 and J is TRBJ2-7; tentatively, D is TRBD2 (5 bases). This CDR3 has 10 amino acids. V lost 8 bases, J lost 10 bases, and 12 bases lay in between. Germline CDR1 is WSHSY and CDR2 is SAAADI. The CDR3 reads CASWAGTQYF. As DNA, the CDR3 is TGCGCCAGCTGGGCGGGCACTCAGTACTTC.

The chain links TRBV29-1 to TRBJ1-1; no definite D call. V lost 5 bases and J lost 0, with 16 bases in between. CDR1 and CDR2 (germline): SQVTM, ANQGSEA. This CDR3 contains 15 residues. In nucleotides, the CDR3 is TGCAGCGTTTATACGGGGAGCGATATGAACACTGAAGCTTTCTTT. Translating it yields CSVYTGSDMNTEAFF.

The V call is TRBV11-3, the J call TRBJ1-1; D is unclear. Germline V gene sequence: CDR1 SGHNT, CDR2 YENEEA. The CDR3 sequence is 13 residues long. V gave up 5 bases and J gave up 1 base, with 8 bases separating them. The CDR3 DNA is TGTGCCAGCAGCCGAAAAAGGAACACTGAAGCTTTCTTT. Protein sequence: CASSRKRNTEAFF.

Of note for this clone: A junction end diverges from the germline sequence, so it may reflect a read error. The chain recombines TRBV3-1 (or the pseudogene TRBV3-2) with TRBJ1-3; no clear D. The CDR3 consists of 15 residues. Germline CDR1 is LGHDT and CDR2 is YNNKEL (reference sequence). CDR3 sequence reads: CASSQGASSGNAIYF. DNA of the CDR3: TGTGCCAGCAGCCAAGGGGCGAGCTCTGGAAACGCCATATATTTT.

This chain joins TRBV27 and TRBJ1-2; possible D gene TRBD1, 6 bases. The CDR3 totals 15 residues. CDR1 and CDR2 (germline): MNHEY, SMNVEV (reference sequence). The V gene lost 4 bases and the J gene lost 7 bases, with 19 bases spanning the gap. CDR3 in DNA: TGTGCCAGCAGTTCGCGGGGGGGGCAGTTAATTGGCTACACCTTC. This sequence encodes CASSSRGGQLIGYTF.

The chain combines TRBV19 with TRBJ2-3, with D possibly being TRBD1 or TRBD2 (5 bases each). The V and J ends lost 6 bases and 2 bases respectively, with 12 bases between them. This CDR3 spans 14 amino acids. Germline V gives CDR1 LNHDA, CDR2 SQIVND (reference sequence). CDR3 nucleotide sequence: TGTGCCAGTAGCACCGGGACGGCCACAGATACGCAGTATTTT. Translation: CASSTGTATDTQYF.

In this sample, this clone turned up a few times. V gene TRBV7-9 combines with J gene TRBJ1-5; D possibly corresponds to TRBD1 (6 bases). This CDR3 comprises 14 residues. The germline CDR1 and CDR2 sequences are SEHNR and FQNEAQ (reference sequence). V was cut by 5 bases and J by 2 bases, with 10 bases left in between. The CDR3 nucleotides read TGTGCCAGCAGCCCAGGGGCCGGCAATCAGCCCCAGCATTTT. As protein: CASSPGAGNQPQHF.

V usage is TRBV5-1 and J usage is TRBJ1-1; D is perhaps TRBD1 (6 bases). The CDR3 sequence is 14 residues long. V was pared by 2 bases and J by 4 bases, with 12 bases between. CDR1 and CDR2 (germline): SGHRS, YFSETQ. The CDR3 sequence: CASSFGGAATEAFF. CDR3 in DNA: TGCGCCAGCAGCTTCGGGGGCGCGGCCACTGAAGCTTTCTTT.

The rearrangement joins TRBV21-1 to TRBJ1-5. TRBV21-1 is flagged as a pseudogene. This CDR3 contains 14 residues. Here the CDR3 DNA reads TGTGCCAGCAGCGGGCCGGGTAGCAATCAGCCCCAGCATTTT. It specifies CASSGPGSNQPQHF.

The chain joins TRBV30 to TRBJ1-2; TRBD1 might be the D (5 bases). This CDR3 contains 15 residues. V lost 4 bases and J lost 8, with 23 bases in between. The germline gives CDR1 GTSNPN, CDR2 SVGIG (reference sequence). The chain's CDR3 is CAWTPTGTAGRGYTF. Here the CDR3 DNA reads TGTGCCTGGACCCCGACCGGGACGGCCGGGAGGGGCTACACCTTC.

The DNA for the CDR3 is TGTGCCAGCAGCTTAGAACAGTATAATTCACCCCTCCACTTT. This translates into CASSLEQYNSPLHF. This chain links TRBV7-9 with TRBJ1-6, with D uncertain. In germline, CDR1 is SEHNR, CDR2 FQNEAQ (reference sequence). The germline V and J ends were trimmed by 1 base and 4 bases, with 5 bases remaining between them. The CDR3 sequence is 14 residues long. The entire variable domain, with the rest obtained from reference TRBV7-9 and TRBJ1-6, is as follows: DTGVSQNPRHKITKRGQNVTFRCDPISEHNRLYWYRQTLGQGPEFLTYFQNEAQLEKSRLLSDRFSAERPKGSFSTLEIQRTEQGDSAMYLCASSLEQYNSPLHFGNGTRLTVT.